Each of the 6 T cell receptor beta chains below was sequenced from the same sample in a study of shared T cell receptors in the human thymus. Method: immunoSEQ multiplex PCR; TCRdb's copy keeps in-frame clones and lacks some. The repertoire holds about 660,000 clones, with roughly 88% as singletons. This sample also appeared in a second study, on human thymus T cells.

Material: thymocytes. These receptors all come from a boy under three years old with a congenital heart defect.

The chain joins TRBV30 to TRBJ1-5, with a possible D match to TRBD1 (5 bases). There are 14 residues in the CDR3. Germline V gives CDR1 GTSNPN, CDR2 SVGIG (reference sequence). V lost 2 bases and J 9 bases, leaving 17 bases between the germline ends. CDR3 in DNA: TGTGCCTGGAGTCCGGTGCGGGGGGTGGTGCCCCAGCATTTT. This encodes CAWSPVRGVVPQHF.

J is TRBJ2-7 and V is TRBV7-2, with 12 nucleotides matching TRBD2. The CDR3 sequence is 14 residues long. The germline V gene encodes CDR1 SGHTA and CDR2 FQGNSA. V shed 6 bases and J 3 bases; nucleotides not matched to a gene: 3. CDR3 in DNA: TGTGCCAGCAGACCTAGCGGGGGGGACTACGAGCAGTACTTC. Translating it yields CASRPSGGDYEQYF.

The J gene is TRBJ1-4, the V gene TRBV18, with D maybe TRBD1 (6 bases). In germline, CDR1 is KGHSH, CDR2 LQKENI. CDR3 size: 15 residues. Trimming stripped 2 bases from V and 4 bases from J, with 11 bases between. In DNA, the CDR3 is TGTGCCAGCTCACCATCAGGGGCGGATAATGAAAAACTGTTTTTT. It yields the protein CASSPSGADNEKLFF.

CDR3 sequence (DNA): TGTGCCAGCAGTTCCCAGGGGGCCCGGTCCTACGAGCAGTACTTC. Its translation: CASSSQGARSYEQYF. This chain links TRBV27 with TRBJ2-7, with TRBD1 matching 8 bases. The length of the CDR3 is 15 residues. Germline V lookup: CDR1 MNHEY, CDR2 SMNVEV (reference sequence). The V and J ends lost 4 bases and 1 base, in that order; junction bases with no gene match: 6.

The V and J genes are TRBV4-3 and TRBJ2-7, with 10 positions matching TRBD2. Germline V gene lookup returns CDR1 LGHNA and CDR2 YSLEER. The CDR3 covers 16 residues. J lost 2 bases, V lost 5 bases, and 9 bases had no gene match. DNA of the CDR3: TGCGCCAGCAGCTCAACTCTAGCGGGAGATACCTACGAGCAGTACTTC. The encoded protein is CASSSTLAGDTYEQYF.

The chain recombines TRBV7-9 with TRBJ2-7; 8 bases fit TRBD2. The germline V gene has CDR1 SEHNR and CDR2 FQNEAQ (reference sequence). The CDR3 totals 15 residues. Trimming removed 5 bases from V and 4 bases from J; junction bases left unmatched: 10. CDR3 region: CASSPRGSGEYEQYF. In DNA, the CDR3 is TGTGCCAGCAGCCCCCGAGGTAGCGGGGAGTACGAGCAGTACTTC.